This T cell receptor beta chain was captured by sequencing in a study of T cells after yellow fever vaccination. Study context: Fractions with few cells were prepared using SMART-Seq v4 Ultra Low Input.

The V and J ends lost 2 bases and 1 base respectively, with 5 bases between them. Looked up from germline, CDR1 is SEHNR and CDR2 is FQNEAQ (reference sequence). CDR3 size: 14 residues. Study-level results: Post-booster repertoires again held most primary-vaccination clones (approximately 96% CD4, roughly 88% CD8).

At least ten counts were recorded for this clonotype. Its antigen is as yet unknown. Synthesis of TCR cDNA relied on 5'RACE template switching, which attached a universal primer site and UMIs. TCRdb redid the calling of the 5' RACE reads with MiXCR, one entry per CDR3 protein. The repertoire has around 230,000 distinct CDR3 sequences, roughly 6.8% of them found once; the top ten carry roughly 1%. The chain is built from TRBV7-9 and TRBJ2-2; no definite D call. The TCR sequence derives from a young man who received the YFV17D yellow fever vaccine. The starting material was CD4+ T cells sorted from PBMCs, obtained on the day of the yellow fever booster vaccination. CDR3 nucleotides: TGTGCCAGCAGCTTATGGGAGAACACCGGGGAGCTGTTTTTT. As protein: CASSLWENTGELFF.